This is a list of T cell receptor beta chains from one sample in a study of shared clonotypes between healthy human individuals. Assay: immunoSEQ multiplex PCR; the TCRdb copy retains only in-frame clones and omits some. The repertoire holds 180,000 or so clones, with approximately 92% as singletons. The sample comprised naive CD4+ T cells sorted from blood. The receptors derive from a woman between 25 and 40 years old in good health. The CDR3 runs from the conserved cysteine through the conserved F or W. The size of a clone is reported for some rows only, either as once, few or many, or as a class for expanded clones.

V gene: TRBV19; clone size: NA; CDR3 protein: CASSFGGPNTDTQYF
V gene: TRBV7-8; clone size: NA; CDR3 protein: CASSSGLGDSPLHF
V gene: TRBV11-2; clone size: NA; CDR3 protein: CASSLMDTGELFF
V gene: TRBV7-9; clone size: NA; CDR3 protein: CASSSLGGSGSYEQYF
V gene: TRBV6-5; clone size: NA; CDR3 protein: CASSQGTPPATEAFF
V gene: TRBV2; clone size: NA; CDR3 protein: CASSERTDTQYF
V gene: TRBV5-1; clone size: NA; CDR3 protein: CASSLTEPNTGELFF
V gene: TRBV29-1; clone size: once; CDR3 protein: CSVLGGTEAFF
V gene: TRBV29-1; clone size: NA; CDR3 protein: CSVLERQGAGEQYF
V gene: TRBV7-9; clone size: NA; CDR3 protein: CASSPEGGSNQPQHF
V gene: TRBV18; clone size: NA; CDR3 protein: CASSPGGSSTDTQYF